The 3 T cell receptor beta chains below come from one sample, sequenced in a study of metastatic and nonmetastatic thyroid tumors. Treatment of any kind had been given to no patient before thyroid surgery. TCRdb reprocessed the PCR reads using MiXCR. The sample comprises 20,000 to 30,000 clones, around 21% of which are singletons, and 10% to 15% rests with the top ten. The specimen sequenced was blood. All receptors derive from a male donor with papillary thyroid cancer or a benign thyroid nodule (not recorded which). Some clones in this sample may be carry-over from other donors' samples.

This clone appeared many times. The chain uses TRBV28 and TRBJ2-3, with D perhaps assigned TRBD1 or TRBD2 (5 bases each). The CDR3 totals 15 residues. Trimming took off 8 bases at V and 2 bases at J, with 17 bases between the two ends. Germline V gene data show CDR1 as MDHEN and CDR2 as SYDVKM. CDR3 DNA sequence: TGTGCCAGCGGGGTGAGGGGCGACTACACAGATACGCAGTATTTT. It translates to CASGVRGDYTDTQYF.

This clone showed up just a few times. The rearrangement links TRBV10-2 to TRBJ2-7, with 9 positions matching TRBD2. Germline CDR1 is WSHSY and CDR2 is SAAADI. The V gene end was trimmed by 3 bases and the J gene end by 7 bases; junction bases not matched to a gene: 7. This CDR3 contains 14 residues. CDR3 sequence (DNA): TGCGCCAGCAGTGACATAGCGGGAGCCCCGGAGCAGTACTTC. Its protein product is CASSDIAGAPEQYF.

The V call is TRBV20-1, the J call TRBJ2-4; 14 positions agree with TRBD2. Germline CDR1 DFQATT, CDR2 SNEGSKA (reference sequence). Losses at the gene ends were 3 bases for V and 1 base for J; bases not matched to a gene: 8. The CDR3 consists of 18 residues. This CDR3 reads CSARGTSGRVGAKNIQYF. CDR3 nucleotides: TGCAGTGCTAGGGGGACTAGCGGGAGAGTTGGTGCCAAAAACATTCAGTACTTC.